Below, 6 T cell receptor beta chains from the same sample are listed, as sequenced in a study of T cells after posttransplantation cyclophosphamide. The assay was immunoSEQ multiplex PCR, and TCRdb's table has in-frame clones only and misses some. The sample yields about 42,000 clones, 90% seen once. Cyclophosphamide on days +3 and +4 followed busulfan-fludarabine conditioning and a marrow graft. The sample was PBMCs, taken about 64 days after allogeneic stem cell transplant with posttransplant cyclophosphamide. The receptor source for this set is a male patient aged 55 to 70 who received an allogeneic stem cell transplant from a related donor and was CMV-positive. These T cells may partly come from the graft donor.

There are a few counts of this clone. The genes are TRBV5-5 and TRBJ1-3; D is perhaps TRBD1 (5 bases). This CDR3 has 14 amino acids. Per germline, CDR1 SGHKS and CDR2 YYEKEE (reference sequence). Trimming left V 2 bases short and J 2 bases short, with 8 bases between. The CDR3 loop reads CASSLGTPGNTIYF. The CDR3, as DNA: TGTGCCAGCAGCTTAGGGACTCCTGGAAACACCATATATTTT.

The chain combines TRBV7-6 with TRBJ1-6; possibly TRBD1 for D (5 bases). The CDR3 is 12 residues long. V was clipped by 4 bases and J by 7 bases, with 5 bases between them. Germline V gene lookup returns CDR1 SGHVS and CDR2 FNYEAQ. CDR3 DNA sequence: TGTGCCAGCAGCTCAGGGAATTCACCCCTCCACTTT. Translation: CASSSGNSPLHF.

This chain links TRBV5-1 with TRBJ1-4; 8 nucleotides line up with TRBD1. The V and J ends lost 2 bases and 7 bases, in that order; junction bases with no gene match: 7. The CDR3 is 15 residues long. CDR1 SGHRS and CDR2 YFSETQ come from the germline V gene. Written as DNA, the CDR3 is TGCGCCAGCAGCTTACCAGGGGGCTTCGGTGAAAAACTGTTTTTT. This gives the protein CASSLPGGFGEKLFF.

The genes are TRBV6-5 and TRBJ2-7, with TRBD2 matching over 8 bases. The CDR3 totals 14 residues. V dropped 5 bases and J dropped 3; count of bases not matched to a gene: 6. Germline lookup yields CDR1 MNHEY and CDR2 SVGAGI. Written as DNA, the CDR3 is TGTGCCAGCAGTCCCTTAGCGGGGAACTACGAGCAGTACGTC. Its translation is CASSPLAGNYEQYV.

This chain uses TRBV10-3 with TRBJ2-7, with TRBD2 matching over 12 bases. Germline trimming cut 4 bases from V and 2 bases from J; bases unmatched to any gene: 0. Germline CDR1 is ENHRY and CDR2 is SYGVKD. The CDR3 has 14 amino acids. The CDR3 DNA is TGTGCCATCAGTGCTAGCGGGGGGGCCTACGAGCAGTACGTC. Its protein product is CAISASGGAYEQYV.

This rearrangement joins TRBV5-5 to TRBJ2-2, with 7 nucleotides matching TRBD2. Trimming at V came to 4 bases and at J to 2 bases, leaving 5 bases not matched to a gene. This CDR3 contains 15 residues. Germline V lookup: CDR1 SGHKS, CDR2 YYEKEE (reference sequence). The CDR3 bases are TGTGCCAGCAGCCCACGGGACTACAACACCGGGGAGCTGTTTTTT. Translated, it gives CASSPRDYNTGELFF. Filled out from reference TRBV5-5 and TRBJ2-2, the complete variable domain reads DAGVTQSPTHLIKTRGQQVTLRCSPISGHKSVSWYQQVLGQGPQFIFQYYEKEERGRGNFPDRFSARQFPNYSSELNVNALLLGDSALYLCASSPRDYNTGELFFGEGSRLTVL.